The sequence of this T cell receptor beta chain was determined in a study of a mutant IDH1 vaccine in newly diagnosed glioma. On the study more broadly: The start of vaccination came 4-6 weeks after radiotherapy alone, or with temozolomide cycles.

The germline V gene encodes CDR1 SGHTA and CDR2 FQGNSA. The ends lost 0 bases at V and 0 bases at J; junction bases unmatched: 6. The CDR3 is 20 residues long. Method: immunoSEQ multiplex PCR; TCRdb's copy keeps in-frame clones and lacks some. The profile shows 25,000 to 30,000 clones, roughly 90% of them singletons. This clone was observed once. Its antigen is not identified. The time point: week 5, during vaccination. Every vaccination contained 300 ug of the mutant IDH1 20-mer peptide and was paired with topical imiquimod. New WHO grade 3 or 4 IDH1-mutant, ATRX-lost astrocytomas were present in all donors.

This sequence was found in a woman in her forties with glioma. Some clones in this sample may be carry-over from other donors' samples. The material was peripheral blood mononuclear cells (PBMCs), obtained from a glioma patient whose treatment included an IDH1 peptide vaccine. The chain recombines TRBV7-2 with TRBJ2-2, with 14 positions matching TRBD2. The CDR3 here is CASSLARTSGGPSNTGELFF. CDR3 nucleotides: TGTGCCAGCAGCTTAGCCAGGACTAGCGGGGGGCCTTCGAACACCGGGGAGCTGTTTTTT. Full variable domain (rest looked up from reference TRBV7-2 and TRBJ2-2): GAGVSQSPSNKVTEKGKDVELRCDPISGHTALYWYRQSLGQGLEFLIYFQGNSAPDKSGLPSDRFSAERTGGSVSTLTIQRTQQEDSAVYLCASSLARTSGGPSNTGELFFGEGSRLTVL.